This entry lists 10 T cell receptor beta chains sequenced from one sample in a study of cytomegalovirus exposure and HLA in healthy donors. The method was immunoSEQ multiplex PCR; TCRdb's version includes in-frame clones alone and lacks a portion of them. The repertoire holds about 340,000 clones, with 86% as singletons. Sequencing input: PBMCs. These receptors came from a woman between 18 and 29 years old in good health and CMV-seronegative.

This clone occurred a few times. CDR3 bases: TGCGCCAGCGGGCAGGGGTCTCACTTCGAGCAGTACTTC. Translated, it gives CASGQGSHFEQYF. This chain connects TRBV5-1 to TRBJ2-7, with a possible D match to TRBD1 (6 bases). The V end was cut by 7 bases, the J end by 6 bases, with 17 bases between. CDR3 length: 13 residues. CDR1 is SGHRS, CDR2 YFSETQ, per germline.

V and J are TRBV6-6 and TRBJ1-1, with D tentatively TRBD1 (6 bases). Germline CDR1 MNHNY, CDR2 SVGAGI (reference sequence). V dropped 2 bases and J dropped 1 base, with 8 bases sitting between them. This CDR3 has 14 amino acids. The CDR3 nucleotides are TGTGCCAGCAGTTACCTGACAGGGAACACTGAAGCTTTCTTT. Residues: CASSYLTGNTEAFF.

CDR3 amino acids: CASSTTAGQVGYSNQPQHF. The CDR3 DNA is TGTGCCAGTAGCACGACGGCCGGACAGGTGGGCTATAGCAATCAGCCCCAGCATTTT. The chain uses TRBV19 and TRBJ1-5, with TRBD1 matching over 7 bases. Germline trimming cut 6 bases from V and 0 bases from J; bases unmatched to any gene: 17. This CDR3 has 19 residues. From germline, CDR1 is LNHDA and CDR2 SQIVND (reference sequence).

Note on this clone: This sample also contains other DNA sequences that code for the same CDR3. The chain employs TRBV13 and TRBJ2-7; no definite D call. The CDR3 runs to 13 residues. V dropped 5 bases and J dropped 0 bases, with 8 bases sitting between them. CDR1 and CDR2 from the germline V gene are PRHDT and FYEKMQ (reference sequence). The CDR3 nucleotides read TGTGCCAGCAGCCCCCGCGGCTCCTACGAGCAGTACTTC. As protein: CASSPRGSYEQYF.

The chain links TRBV6-6 to TRBJ2-7, with a tentative D call TRBD2 (5 bases). Germline V gives CDR1 MNHNY, CDR2 SVGAGI (reference sequence). The CDR3 length is 12 residues. Trimming left V 8 bases short and J 2 bases short, with 10 bases between. The CDR3 DNA is TGTGCCAGCGGACTTACACCCTACGAGCAGTACTTC. Translated: CASGLTPYEQYF.

The chain combines TRBV15 with TRBJ2-2; the D gene is possibly TRBD2 (6 bases). CDR3 size: 16 residues. Germline-derived CDR1 and CDR2 are LNHNV and YYDKDF (reference sequence). With 0 bases removed from V and 5 bases from J, the gap between germline ends came to 13 bases. The CDR3 DNA reads TGTGCCACCAGCAGAGATCCGGGACTTCGGACCGGGGAGCTGTTTTTT. Translated, it gives CATSRDPGLRTGELFF.

The count of this clone is one. The chain joins TRBV5-1 to TRBJ2-5; 9 positions agree with TRBD1. Losses at the gene ends were 4 bases for V and 5 bases for J; bases not matched to a gene: 6. Germline CDR1 SGHRS, CDR2 YFSETQ. The CDR3 loop spans 14 amino acids. CDR3 DNA: TGCGCCAGCAGCCCGGACAGGGGTCATGAGACCCAGTACTTC. Translation gives CASSPDRGHETQYF.

This clone was counted only a few times. The chain is built from TRBV7-9 and TRBJ2-7, with a weak D call TRBD2 (5 bases). Germline lookup yields CDR1 SEHNR and CDR2 FQNEAQ (reference sequence). With 4 bases removed from V and 7 bases from J, the gap between germline ends came to 14 bases. The CDR3 has 13 amino acids. CDR3 nucleotide sequence: TGTGCCAGCAGCTCGGAGGCGGTGATGGAGCAGTACTTC. Its protein product is CASSSEAVMEQYF.

The chain couples TRBV7-9 to TRBJ1-1; 9 positions agree with TRBD1. There are 15 residues in the CDR3. CDR1 is SEHNR, CDR2 FQNEAQ, per germline (reference sequence). Unmatched junction bases numbered 7, after V lost 7 bases and J lost 1 base. For the CDR3, the DNA is TGTGCCAGCACGTCAGCACAGGGGGCGAACACTGAAGCTTTCTTT. It encodes CASTSAQGANTEAFF.

This clone has only one observation. The chain carries TRBV5-1 and TRBJ2-3, with D unclear. Trimming left V 3 bases short and J 2 bases short, with 7 bases between. Germline V gives CDR1 SGHRS, CDR2 YFSETQ. This CDR3 comprises 13 residues. CDR3 loop: CASSSTNTDTQYF. For the CDR3, the DNA is TGCGCCAGCAGCTCGACAAACACAGATACGCAGTATTTT.